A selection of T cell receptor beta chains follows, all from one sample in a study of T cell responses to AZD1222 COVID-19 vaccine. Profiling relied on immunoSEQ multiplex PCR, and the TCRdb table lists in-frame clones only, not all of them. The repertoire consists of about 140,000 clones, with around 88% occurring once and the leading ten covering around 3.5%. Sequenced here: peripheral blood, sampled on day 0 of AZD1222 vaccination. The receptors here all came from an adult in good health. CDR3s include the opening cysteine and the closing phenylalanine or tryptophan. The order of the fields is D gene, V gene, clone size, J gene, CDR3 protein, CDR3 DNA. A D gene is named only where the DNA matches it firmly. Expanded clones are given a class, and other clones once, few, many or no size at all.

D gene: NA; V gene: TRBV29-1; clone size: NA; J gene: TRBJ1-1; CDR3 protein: CSATKGQTNTEAFF; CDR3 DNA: TGCAGCGCCACGAAAGGACAGACGAACACTGAAGCTTTCTTT
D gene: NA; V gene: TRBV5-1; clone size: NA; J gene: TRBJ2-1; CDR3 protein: CASSLDRFTYNEQFF; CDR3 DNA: TGCGCCAGCAGCTTGGACCGGTTCACCTACAATGAGCAGTTCTTC
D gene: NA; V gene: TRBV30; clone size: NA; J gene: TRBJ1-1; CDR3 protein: CASYRERTEAFF; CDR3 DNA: TGTGCCTCTTATCGCGAGCGGACCGAAGCTTTCTTT
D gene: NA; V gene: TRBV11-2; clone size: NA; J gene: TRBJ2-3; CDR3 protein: CASSFPKGRPTDTQYF; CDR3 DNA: TGTGCCAGCAGCTTTCCCAAGGGGCGGCCCACAGATACGCAGTATTTT
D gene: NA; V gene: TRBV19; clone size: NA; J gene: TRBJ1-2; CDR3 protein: CASSSIRDGYTF; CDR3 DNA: TGTGCCAGTAGTTCTATAAGGGATGGCTACACCTTC
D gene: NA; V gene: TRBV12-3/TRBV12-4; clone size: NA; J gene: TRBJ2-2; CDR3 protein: CASSPDTGELFF; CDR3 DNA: TGTGCCAGCAGTCCCGACACCGGGGAGCTGTTTTTT
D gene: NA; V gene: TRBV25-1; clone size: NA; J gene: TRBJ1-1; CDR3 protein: CASSAPWGGSTEAFF; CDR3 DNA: TGTGCCAGCAGTGCCCCTTGGGGGGGGAGCACTGAAGCTTTCTTT
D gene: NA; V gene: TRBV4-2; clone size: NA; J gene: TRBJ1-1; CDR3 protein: CASSQLFEGREAFF; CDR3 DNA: TGTGCCAGCAGCCAACTTTTTGAGGGGCGTGAAGCTTTCTTT
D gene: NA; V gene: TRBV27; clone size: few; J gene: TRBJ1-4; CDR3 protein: CASSSRTANEKLFF; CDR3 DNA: TGTGCCAGCAGTTCACGGACAGCGAATGAAAAACTGTTTTTT
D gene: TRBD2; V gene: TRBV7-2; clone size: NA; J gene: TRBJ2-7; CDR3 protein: CASSLASGLAGEGLSYF; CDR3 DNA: TGTGCCAGCAGCCTTGCCTCCGGACTAGCGGGAGAAGGGCTTTCGTACTTC
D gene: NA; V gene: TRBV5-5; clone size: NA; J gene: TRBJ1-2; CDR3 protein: CASSLSGRANYGYTF; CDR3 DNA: TGTGCCAGCAGCTTGTCAGGACGGGCGAACTATGGCTACACCTTC
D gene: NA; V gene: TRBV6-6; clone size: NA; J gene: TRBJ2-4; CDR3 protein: CASNVQGAKNIQYF; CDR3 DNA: TGTGCCAGCAACGTACAGGGAGCCAAAAACATTCAGTACTTC
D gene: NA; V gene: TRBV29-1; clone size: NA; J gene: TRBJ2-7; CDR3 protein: CSVEAAAGGDEQYF; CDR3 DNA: TGCAGCGTTGAAGCGGCGGCAGGCGGGGACGAGCAGTACTTC
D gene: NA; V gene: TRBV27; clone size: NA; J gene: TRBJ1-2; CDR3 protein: CATWWGPNGYTF; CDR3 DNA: TGTGCCACCTGGTGGGGGCCGAATGGCTACACCTTC
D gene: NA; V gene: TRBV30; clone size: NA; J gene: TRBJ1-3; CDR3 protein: CAWSVYSGNTIYF; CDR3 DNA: TGTGCCTGGAGTGTATACTCTGGAAACACCATATATTTT
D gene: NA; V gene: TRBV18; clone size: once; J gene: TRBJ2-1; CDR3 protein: CASSPPGVSREQFF; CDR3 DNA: TGTGCCAGCTCACCACCGGGGGTTTCCAGGGAGCAGTTCTTC
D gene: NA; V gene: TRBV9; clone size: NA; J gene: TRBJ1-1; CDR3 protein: CASSSGAPGPGTEAFF; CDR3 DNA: TGTGCCAGCAGCTCGGGCGCACCGGGTCCGGGGACTGAAGCTTTCTTT